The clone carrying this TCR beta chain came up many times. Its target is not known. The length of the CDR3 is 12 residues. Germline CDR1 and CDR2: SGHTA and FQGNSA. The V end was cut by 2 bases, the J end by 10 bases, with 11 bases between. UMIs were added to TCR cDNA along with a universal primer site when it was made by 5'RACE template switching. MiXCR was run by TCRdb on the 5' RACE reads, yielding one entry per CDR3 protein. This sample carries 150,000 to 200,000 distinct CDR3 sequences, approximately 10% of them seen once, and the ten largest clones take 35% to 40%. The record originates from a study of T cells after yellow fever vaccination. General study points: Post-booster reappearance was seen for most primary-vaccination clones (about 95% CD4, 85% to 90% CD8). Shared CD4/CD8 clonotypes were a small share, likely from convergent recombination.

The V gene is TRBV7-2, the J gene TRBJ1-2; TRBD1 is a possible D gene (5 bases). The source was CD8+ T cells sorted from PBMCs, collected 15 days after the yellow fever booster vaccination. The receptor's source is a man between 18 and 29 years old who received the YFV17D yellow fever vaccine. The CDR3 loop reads CASSLLGDLYTF. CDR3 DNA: TGTGCCAGCAGCTTACTGGGGGACCTCTACACCTTC.